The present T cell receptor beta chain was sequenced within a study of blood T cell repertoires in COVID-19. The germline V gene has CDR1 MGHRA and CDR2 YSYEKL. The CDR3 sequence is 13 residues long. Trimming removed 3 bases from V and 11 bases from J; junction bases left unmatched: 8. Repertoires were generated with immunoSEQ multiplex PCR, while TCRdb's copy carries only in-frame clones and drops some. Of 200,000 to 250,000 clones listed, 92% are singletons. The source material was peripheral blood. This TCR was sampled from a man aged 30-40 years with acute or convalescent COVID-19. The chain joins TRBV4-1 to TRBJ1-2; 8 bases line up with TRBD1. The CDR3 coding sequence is TGCGCCAGCAGCCACGGACAGGGAAGGGAATACACCTTC. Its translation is CASSHGQGREYTF.